These 31 T cell receptor beta chains came from one sample sequenced in a study of shared clonotypes between healthy human individuals. Data came from immunoSEQ multiplex PCR; TCRdb stores just in-frame clones and leaves some out. In the table there are some 1 million clones, about 75% of which are singletons. The sequencing input was memory CD4+ T cells sorted from blood. Subset denoted: CD45RA-negative fraction. The receptors were gathered from a man younger than 30 in good health.

V is TRBV7-8 and J is TRBJ1-1; D is possibly TRBD1 (5 bases). Looked up from germline, CDR1 is SGHVS and CDR2 is FQNEAQ. Trimming took 2 bases from V and 8 from J, leaving 9 bases between them. The CDR3 totals 12 residues. As DNA, the CDR3 is TGTGCCAGCAGCTTAATGGGGGGGGAAGCTTTCTTT. It translates to CASSLMGGEAFF.

This chain links TRBV30 with TRBJ2-7, with a possible D match to TRBD1 (9 bases). Germline values: CDR1 GTSNPN, CDR2 SVGIG (reference sequence). V lost 0 bases and J 5 bases, leaving 32 bases between the germline ends. The CDR3 covers 20 residues. The CDR3: CAWSVLRSGTGNSYRHEQYF. CDR3 nucleotide sequence: TGTGCCTGGAGTGTACTTCGTAGCGGGACAGGGAACTCCTACCGCCACGAGCAGTACTTC.

This clone was picked up a small number of times. V gene TRBV7-2 combines with J gene TRBJ2-1; 8 nucleotides line up with TRBD2. After removal of 0 bases from V and 4 bases from J, the junction contained 5 bases not matched to a gene. Germline loops: CDR1 SGHTA, CDR2 FQGNSA. This CDR3 is 16 amino acids long. CDR3 residues: CASSLAGAGVYNEQFF. In DNA form, the CDR3 reads TGTGCCAGCAGCTTAGCGGGAGCGGGAGTGTACAATGAGCAGTTCTTC.

This chain uses TRBV11-2 with TRBJ1-1; D gene uncertain. The CDR3 has 14 residues. Trimming took 8 bases from V and 3 from J, leaving 16 bases between them. Germline V CDR1 and CDR2: SGHAT, FQNNGV. The CDR3 DNA is TGTGCCAGCTGCTACCTAAGCGGAGACACTGAAGCTTTCTTT. Translated: CASCYLSGDTEAFF. The variable domain in full, completed from reference TRBV11-2 and TRBJ1-1, reads EAGVAQSPRYKIIEKRQSVAFWCNPISGHATLYWYQQILGQGPKLLIQFQNNGVVDDSQLPKDRFSAERLKGVDSTLKIQPAKLEDSAVYLCASCYLSGDTEAFFGQGTRLTVV.

The V and J genes are TRBV29-1 and TRBJ2-7; tentative D call: TRBD1 (7 bases). With 5 bases removed from V and 3 bases from J, the gap between germline ends came to 11 bases. CDR1 and CDR2 (germline): SQVTM, ANQGSEA. The CDR3 runs 12 residues. The CDR3 loop reads CSVNRGGYEQYF. CDR3 nucleotide sequence: TGCAGCGTTAACAGGGGAGGCTACGAGCAGTACTTC.

This clone occurred once. This chain joins TRBV5-1 and TRBJ2-2, with TRBD2 matching 7 bases. J was trimmed by 6 bases and V by 5 bases; bases with no gene match: 10. CDR1 is SGHRS, CDR2 YFSETQ, per germline. This CDR3 region has 15 residues. The CDR3 protein is CASRIGLVGAGELFF. CDR3 nucleotides: TGCGCCAGCAGGATTGGACTAGTTGGGGCCGGGGAGCTGTTTTTT.

CDR3 DNA sequence: TGCGCCAGCAGCTCCGACGGTAATCAGCCCCAGCATTTT. This translates into CASSSDGNQPQHF. The V gene is TRBV5-1, the J gene TRBJ1-5; D gene ambiguous. Germline V gene sequence: CDR1 SGHRS, CDR2 YFSETQ. V dropped 3 bases and J dropped 4 bases, with 8 bases sitting between them. The CDR3 spans 13 residues. The full variable domain, completed using reference TRBV5-1 and TRBJ1-5, is KAGVTQTPRYLIKTRGQQVTLSCSPISGHRSVSWYQQTPGQGLQFLFEYFSETQRNKGNFPGRFSGRQFSNSRSEMNVSTLELGDSALYLCASSSDGNQPQHFGDGTRLSIL.

The V and J genes are TRBV4-1 and TRBJ2-7; D gene ambiguous. The CDR3 is 15 residues long. Per germline, CDR1 MGHRA and CDR2 YSYEKL. V was cut by 0 bases and J by 7 bases, with 16 bases left in between. CDR3 in DNA: TGCGCCAGCAGCCAAGAATGGGGTGGCGTGGAAGAGCAGTACTTC. Translating gives CASSQEWGGVEEQYF.

To note about this clone: This likely reflects a read error, since a far larger clone is one base away. Other DNA sequences within the sample encode an identical CDR3. The chain is built from TRBV11-2 and TRBJ1-1; tentative D call: TRBD1 (5 bases). The CDR3 covers 13 residues. Between the trimmed V and J ends, which lost 2 bases and 2 bases, there was a span of 6 bases. The V gene's germline CDR1 is SGHAT and CDR2 FQNNGV. This CDR3 reads CASSLTGNTEAFF. Here the CDR3 DNA reads TGTGCCAGCAGCTTAACAGGAAACACTGAAGCTTTCTTT.

To note about this clone: The sample carries other DNA sequences with the same CDR3. This chain's CDR3 is CASSESVQETQYF. The CDR3 DNA reads as TGTGCCAGCAGTGAATCGGTCCAAGAGACCCAGTACTTC. J is TRBJ2-5 and V is TRBV2; unclear D gene. V shed 2 bases and J shed 1 base, with 5 bases lying between them. The CDR3 extends over 13 amino acids. Germline CDR1 SNHLY, CDR2 FYNNEI.

This chain links TRBV2 with TRBJ1-4; D may be TRBD1 (5 bases). The CDR3 spans 15 residues. The V gene lost 5 bases and the J gene lost 0 bases, with 10 bases spanning the gap. Germline CDR1 reads SNHLY; CDR2 reads FYNNEI. This CDR3 is CASSLTTATNEKLFF. CDR3 in DNA: TGTGCCAGCAGTTTGACGACAGCAACTAATGAAAAACTGTTTTTT.

The gene calls are TRBV7-9 and TRBJ2-3; TRBD2 aligns across 8 bases. J was trimmed by 1 base and V by 4 bases; bases with no gene match: 4. The CDR3 consists of 15 residues. The germline V gene encodes CDR1 SEHNR and CDR2 FQNEAQ (reference sequence). CDR3 protein: CASSYGGAGTDTQYF. In DNA, the CDR3 is TGTGCCAGCAGCTACGGGGGGGCCGGCACAGATACGCAGTATTTT.

V is TRBV6-6 and J is TRBJ1-4; 11 nucleotides align to TRBD1. Germline lookup yields CDR1 MNHNY and CDR2 SVGAGI (reference sequence). CDR3 length: 14 residues. V lost 6 bases to trimming and J lost 8 bases; unmatched junction nucleotides: 5. In DNA, the CDR3 is TGTGCCAGCAGCTGGGGACAGGGGGGAGAAAAACTGTTTTTT. Protein sequence: CASSWGQGGEKLFF.

The V call is TRBV9, the J call TRBJ2-7; 12 bases match TRBD2. The V gene's germline CDR1 is SGDLS and CDR2 YYNGEE. V lost 7 bases to trimming and J lost 1 base; unmatched junction nucleotides: 3. This CDR3 is built from 14 residues. The CDR3: CASATSGSSYEQYF. The CDR3 DNA sequence: TGTGCCAGCGCGACTAGCGGGAGTTCCTACGAGCAGTACTTC. The variable domain in full, completed from reference TRBV9 and TRBJ2-7, reads DSGVTQTPKHLITATGQRVTLRCSPRSGDLSVYWYQQSLDQGLQFLIQYYNGEERAKGNILERFSAQQFPDLHSELNLSSLELGDSALYFCASATSGSSYEQYFGPGTRLTVT.

The chain couples TRBV5-1 to TRBJ2-7, with 8 bases that match TRBD2. From germline, CDR1 is SGHRS and CDR2 YFSETQ. This CDR3 has 15 residues. Trimming removed 0 bases from V and 4 bases from J; junction bases left unmatched: 6. In DNA, the CDR3 is TGCGCCAGCAGCTTGGCCTCTAGCGGGCCGTACGAGCAGTACTTC. Its protein product is CASSLASSGPYEQYF.

This clone has just a few counts. The CDR3, as DNA: TGTGCCAGCAGCTTAGGGACAGCCGAACCCCTCCACTTT. Protein product: CASSLGTAEPLHF. This sequence joins TRBV7-2 and TRBJ1-6, with a tentative D call TRBD1 (6 bases). The ends were cut back, 1 base at V and 12 bases at J, with 10 bases in the middle. Germline loops: CDR1 SGHTA, CDR2 FQGNSA. The CDR3 is made up of 13 amino acids.

The chain is built from TRBV28 and TRBJ2-2; the D gene is possibly TRBD1 (7 bases). V was pared by 8 bases and J by 1 base, with 11 bases between. Germline V gives CDR1 MDHEN, CDR2 SYDVKM. This CDR3 region has 14 residues. CDR3 DNA sequence: TGTGCCAGCTGGGGGGACAGGAACACCGGGGAGCTGTTTTTT. Translation: CASWGDRNTGELFF.

The chain uses TRBV6-6 and TRBJ1-2, with 7 bases identical to TRBD1. V was pared by 6 bases and J by 1 base, with 8 bases of the junction left unmatched. From germline, CDR1 is MNHNY and CDR2 SVGAGI (reference sequence). The CDR3 has 15 amino acids. CDR3 loop: CASRPRDRDNYGYTF. The CDR3 nucleotides read TGTGCCAGCAGGCCCCGGGACAGAGATAACTATGGCTACACCTTC.

Points on this clone: This likely traces to a read error, being one base from a far larger clone. The J gene is TRBJ2-6, the V gene TRBV5-4, with 10 positions matching TRBD1. The CDR3 is 17 amino acids. V was clipped by 5 bases and J by 0 bases; unmatched bases: 5. Germline V gene sequence: CDR1 SGHNT, CDR2 YYREEE (reference sequence). In nucleotides, the CDR3 is TGTGCCAGCAGTACCGGGACAGGGGTCTCTGGGGCCAACGTCCTGACTTTC. Encoded protein: CASSTGTGVSGANVLTF.

About this clone itself: The identical CDR3 is also encoded by other nucleotide sequences in the sample. This chain links TRBV5-1 with TRBJ2-1; D is unresolved. CDR1 SGHRS and CDR2 YFSETQ come from the germline V gene. The CDR3 has 14 amino acids. Trimming pared 0 bases from V and 3 bases from J, leaving 7 bases between. The CDR3 spells CASSLGGGYNEQFF. The CDR3 region has the DNA TGCGCCAGCAGCTTGGGAGGCGGCTACAATGAGCAGTTCTTC.

The chain recombines TRBV7-9 with TRBJ2-2; tentatively, D is TRBD1 (6 bases). The germline gives CDR1 SEHNR, CDR2 FQNEAQ (reference sequence). This CDR3 region has 16 residues. V shed 0 bases and J shed 1 base, with 9 bases lying between them. The CDR3 loop is CASSLAGAQNTGELFF. The CDR3 nucleotides read TGTGCCAGCAGCTTAGCGGGGGCCCAGAACACCGGGGAGCTGTTTTTT.

In its sample, this clone was seen a few times. The chain combines TRBV13 with TRBJ1-3, with unresolved D. The V gene's germline CDR1 is PRHDT and CDR2 FYEKMQ (reference sequence). The CDR3 has 16 residues. The V end lost 5 bases, the J end lost 0 bases, and 14 bases lay between the germline ends. The CDR3 DNA sequence: TGTGCCAGCAGCCCTCGGCCCGGGATCTCTGGAAACACCATATATTTT. Protein product: CASSPRPGISGNTIYF.

This clone was seen more than once but under ten times. The rearrangement links TRBV6-1 to TRBJ2-5; 12 bases align to TRBD2. CDR1 is MNHNS, CDR2 SASEGT, per germline. CDR3 length: 16 amino acids. V was clipped by 4 bases and J by 5 bases; unmatched bases: 8. The CDR3 bases are TGTGCCAGCAGTGCGCAGGGGACTAGCGGGTTGGAGACCCAGTACTTC. Its translation is CASSAQGTSGLETQYF.

DNA for the CDR3: TGTGCCAGCAGCCCCGGACTAGCGGGGGGTCCTAGCACAGATACGCAGTATTTT. It yields the protein CASSPGLAGGPSTDTQYF. The chain joins TRBV4-2 to TRBJ2-3; 14 nucleotides match TRBD2. This CDR3 has 18 residues. V shed 4 bases, J shed 0 bases, and the junction held 6 bases outside the gene matches. Germline V gene data show CDR1 as LGHNA and CDR2 as YNFKEQ.

This chain connects TRBV7-9 to TRBJ2-1; possibly TRBD1 for D (6 bases). Trimming pared 0 bases from V and 4 bases from J, leaving 7 bases between. The CDR3 runs to 14 residues. Germline V gene data show CDR1 as SEHNR and CDR2 as FQNEAQ (reference sequence). As DNA, the CDR3 is TGTGCCAGCAGCTTAGCGGACAGTTACAATGAGCAGTTCTTC. This codes for CASSLADSYNEQFF. The full variable domain, rest sourced from reference TRBV7-9 and TRBJ2-1, is DTGVSQNPRHKITKRGQNVTFRCDPISEHNRLYWYRQTLGQGPEFLTYFQNEAQLEKSRLLSDRFSAERPKGSFSTLEIQRTEQGDSAMYLCASSLADSYNEQFFGPGTRLTVL.

The gene calls are TRBV6-5 and TRBJ2-7; possible D gene TRBD2, 5 bases. The V end lost 0 bases, the J end lost 2 bases, and 14 bases lay between the germline ends. This CDR3 region has 16 residues. Germline-derived CDR1 and CDR2 are MNHEY and SVGAGI. Here the CDR3 reads CASSYSVGVPTYEQYF. In DNA form, the CDR3 reads TGTGCCAGCAGTTACTCGGTGGGAGTACCGACCTACGAGCAGTACTTC.

The chain combines TRBV18 with TRBJ1-4; 7 nucleotides agree with TRBD1. The CDR3 totals 14 residues. J gave up 11 bases and V 3 bases, and 9 bases lay outside the gene matches. CDR1 and CDR2 from the germline V gene are KGHSH and LQKENI. The CDR3 reads CASSPSGGLEKLFF. The CDR3 DNA reads TGTGCCAGCTCACCCTCAGGGGGGCTGGAGAAACTGTTTTTT.

This rearrangement joins TRBV11-1 to TRBJ2-3; D is unresolved. V lost 2 bases to trimming and J lost 5 bases, with 8 bases between them. The CDR3 has 13 amino acids. Germline V gives CDR1 SGHAT, CDR2 FQDESV (reference sequence). CDR3 amino acids: CASSLTLKDTQYF. CDR3 coding DNA: TGTGCCAGCAGCTTAACTCTTAAAGATACGCAGTATTTT.

The rearrangement joins TRBV28 to TRBJ1-1; D gene unclear. Germline V gene data show CDR1 as MDHEN and CDR2 as SYDVKM. This CDR3 is built from 13 residues. Trimming stripped 4 bases from V and 1 base from J, with 7 bases between. The CDR3 here is CASSYPSNTEAFF. CDR3 coding DNA: TGTGCCAGCAGTTATCCGTCGAACACTGAAGCTTTCTTT.

This sequence joins TRBV11-3 and TRBJ2-6, with 7 bases identical to TRBD1. Trimming removed 5 bases from V and 2 bases from J; junction bases left unmatched: 3. This CDR3 comprises 15 residues. CDR1 and CDR2 (germline): SGHNT, YENEEA. CDR3 in amino acids: CASSGRGTGANVLTF. The CDR3 bases are TGTGCCAGCAGCGGCAGGGGGACTGGGGCCAACGTCCTGACTTTC.

Turning to this clone: This clone may be a read error of a much larger clone one base away. The chain couples TRBV27 to TRBJ1-5; 11 bases match TRBD1. V gave up 6 bases and J gave up 6 bases; unmatched junction bases: 7. The CDR3 is 15 residues long. CDR1 is MNHEY, CDR2 SMNVEV, per germline (reference sequence). The DNA for the CDR3 is TGTGCCAGCAGCCCCGGACAGGGGGCAGGTCAGCCCCAGCATTTT. The encoded protein is CASSPGQGAGQPQHF.